This T cell receptor (beta chain) comes out of a study of long-term antiretroviral therapy in people with HIV. PBMC samples from each donor numbered at least one pre-ART and at least two post-ART. Germline V CDR1 and CDR2: LGHNA, YSLEER. The CDR3 sequence is 16 residues long. Trimming removed 2 bases from V and 0 bases from J, with 12 bases in between. The run of the v3.0 immunoSEQ assay was at survey level. Measured with immunoSEQ multiplex PCR; TCRdb has only the in-frame clones, and not every one. This sample has tens of thousands of clones; roughly 82% occur once, and the top ten carry around 13%.

This specimen consisted of unsorted PBMCs, obtained 0.3 years after starting antiretroviral therapy. V usage is TRBV4-3 and J usage is TRBJ2-3; either TRBD1 or TRBD2 may fit D (5 bases each). The TCR sequence derives from a man younger than 35 with HIV. The CDR3 loop is CASSQSAGTSTDTQYF. For the CDR3, the DNA is TGCGCCAGCAGCCAATCGGCCGGGACCAGCACAGATACGCAGTATTTT.